This T cell receptor (beta chain) was recovered during a study of OX40 agonist ivuxolimab in advanced cancers. Background on the study: Partial responses were recorded for three patients, including one with hepatocellular carcinoma and two with cutaneous melanoma.

The table came from immunoSEQ multiplex PCR; TCRdb's copy has only in-frame clones and leaves some out. The data show approximately 39,000 clones, 88% seen once. This CDR3 has 15 residues. Looked up from germline, CDR1 is SGHTA and CDR2 is FQGTGA. V was trimmed by 5 bases and J by 2 bases, leaving 14 bases between them. General study findings and limits: Among the least clonally expanded were partial responders at 0.1-3.0 mg/kg.

Of note for this clone: Its target is unknown.

V and J are TRBV7-3 and TRBJ2-3, with D tentatively TRBD1 or TRBD2 (5 bases each). The TCR sequence derives from an adult with an advanced solid tumor such as melanoma, head and neck, liver or kidney cancer. The sample in question was CD4+ or CD8+ T cells sorted from blood, obtained in a trial of the OX40 agonist ivuxolimab. CDR3 DNA sequence: TGTGCCAGCAGCCTCCGGGACCGAACCACAGATACGCAGTATTTT. Translation gives CASSLRDRTTDTQYF.